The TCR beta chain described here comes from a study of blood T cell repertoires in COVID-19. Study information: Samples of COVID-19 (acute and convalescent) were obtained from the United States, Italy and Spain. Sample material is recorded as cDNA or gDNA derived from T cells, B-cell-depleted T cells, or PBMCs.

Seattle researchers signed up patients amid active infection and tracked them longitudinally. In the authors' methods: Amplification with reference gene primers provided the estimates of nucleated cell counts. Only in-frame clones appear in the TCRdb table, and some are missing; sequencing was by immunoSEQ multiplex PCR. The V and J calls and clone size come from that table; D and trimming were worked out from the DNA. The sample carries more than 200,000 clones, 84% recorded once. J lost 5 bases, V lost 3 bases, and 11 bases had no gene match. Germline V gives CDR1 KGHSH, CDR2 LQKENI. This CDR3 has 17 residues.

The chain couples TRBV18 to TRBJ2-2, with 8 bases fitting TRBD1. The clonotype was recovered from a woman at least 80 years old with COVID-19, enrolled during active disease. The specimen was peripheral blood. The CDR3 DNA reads TGTGCCAGCTCACCGGATCAGGGGGCAGAGAGTACCGGGGAGCTGTTTTTT. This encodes CASSPDQGAESTGELFF.